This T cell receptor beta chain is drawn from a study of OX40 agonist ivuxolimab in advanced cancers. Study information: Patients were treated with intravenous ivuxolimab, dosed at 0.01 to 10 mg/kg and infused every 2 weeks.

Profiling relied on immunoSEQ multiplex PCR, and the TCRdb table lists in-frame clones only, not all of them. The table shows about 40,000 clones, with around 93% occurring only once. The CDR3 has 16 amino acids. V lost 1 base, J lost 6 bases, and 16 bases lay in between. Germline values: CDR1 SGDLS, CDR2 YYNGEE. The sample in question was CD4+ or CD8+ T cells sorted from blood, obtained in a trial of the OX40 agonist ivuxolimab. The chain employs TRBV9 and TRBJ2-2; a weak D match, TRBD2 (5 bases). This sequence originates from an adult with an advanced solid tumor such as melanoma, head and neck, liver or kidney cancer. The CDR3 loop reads CASSVRASRRAGELFF. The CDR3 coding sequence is TGTGCCAGCAGCGTAAGGGCTAGCCGAAGGGCCGGGGAGCTGTTTTTT.